Listed below are T cell receptor beta chains from one sample, sequenced in a study of human T cells and chemical hapten exposure. TCRdb ran MiXCR on the RACE reads and lists one entry per CDR3 protein. The sample includes around 44,000 distinct CDR3 sequences, 4% of them seen just once. The source was whole blood, collected in connection with sensitization to the hapten diphenylcyclopropenone (DPC). The receptors originated from a man aged 45-65 years with alopecia areata. Some clones in this sample may be carry-over from other donors' samples. CDR3s leave out the opening cysteine and the closing phenylalanine or tryptophan.

v_gene,CDR3aa
TRBV4-3,ATSPDANTGELF
TRBV20-1,SARTSRRTDTQY
TRBV28,ASTSGGLFYQPQH
TRBV4-1,ASSSRGAVGNTQY
TRBV20-1,SAREGREAF
TRBV7-2,ASSSSPGLVRFNEQF
TRBV28,ASKRRRLRGFNEQY
TRBV29-1,SARTSRQETQY
TRBV7-2,ASSLDQGDEQY
TRBV11-2,ASSSDPAGEQF
TRBV7-9,ASRQGADEKLF
TRBV5-1,ASSPGQGYDEQY
TRBV30,AWRRLAGGSSYNEQF
TRBV12-3/TRBV12-4,ASSPTGGNTEAF
TRBV7-9,ASSPRLAGGLSEQF
TRBV12-3/TRBV12-4,ASSVGQANTEAF
TRBV23-1,ASSQFLLWNTGELF
TRBV6-1,ASSESGGYNEQF